These 13 T cell receptor beta chains were all obtained from the same sample, sequenced in a study of patients and donors after allogeneic stem cell transplantation. TCRdb re-derived calls from the RT-PCR reads in MiXCR, one entry per CDR3 protein. The profile shows about 960,000 distinct CDR3 sequences, approximately 18% of them singletons. The sample was blood, either unsorted or a sorted T cell fraction (not recorded which). These receptors were obtained from a human donor who was either an allogeneic HSCT recipient or a stem cell or donor lymphocyte infusion donor (not recorded which). It is not recorded whose cells these are; they may come from a transplant donor.

This clonotype appeared a few times. In nucleotides, the CDR3 is TGCAGCGTTGACAGGGGCTCCTACGAGCAGTACTTC. Amino acid sequence: CSVDRGSYEQYF. The chain combines TRBV29-1 with TRBJ2-7; a weak D match, TRBD1 (6 bases). Germline lookup yields CDR1 SQVTM and CDR2 ANQGSEA. The V gene lost 3 bases and the J gene lost 0 bases, with 6 bases spanning the gap. This CDR3 region has 12 residues.

The chain is built from TRBV18 and TRBJ2-2; TRBD2 matches at 10 bases. From germline, CDR1 is KGHSH and CDR2 LQKENI. The CDR3 is 19 amino acids. The junction had 11 bases not matched to a gene; V was cut back by 4 bases and J by 0 bases. The CDR3 here is CASSLNPGLARSNTGELFF. Written as DNA, the CDR3 is TGTGCCAGCTCACTGAACCCGGGACTAGCGCGTTCGAACACCGGGGAGCTGTTTTTT.

This clonotype appeared a few times. This rearrangement joins TRBV20-1 to TRBJ2-3, with 12 positions matching TRBD2. J was trimmed by 0 bases and V by 3 bases; bases with no gene match: 4. Germline values: CDR1 DFQATT, CDR2 SNEGSKA (reference sequence). The CDR3 is 16 amino acids. The CDR3 DNA sequence: TGCAGTGCTAGTATCCTAGCGGGGGGGAGCACAGATACGCAGTATTTT. It yields the protein CSASILAGGSTDTQYF.

CDR3 loop: CASIGLAGFLTDTQYF. The CDR3, as DNA: TGTGCCAGCATCGGGCTAGCGGGCTTTTTGACAGATACGCAGTATTTT. J is TRBJ2-3 and V is TRBV28; 8 nucleotides line up with TRBD2. Trimming took 7 bases from V and 3 from J; bases not matched to a gene: 12. The CDR3 is made up of 16 amino acids. Germline V gene sequence: CDR1 MDHEN, CDR2 SYDVKM.

The chain combines TRBV7-2 with TRBJ2-7, with D perhaps matching TRBD1 (5 bases). CDR1 SGHTA and CDR2 FQGNSA come from the germline V gene. This CDR3 spans 14 amino acids. The germline V and J ends were trimmed by 6 bases and 0 bases, with 12 bases remaining between them. The CDR3 loop reads CASRLWTSSYEQYF. The CDR3 DNA sequence: TGTGCCAGCAGACTCTGGACATCCTCCTACGAGCAGTACTTC.

The chain combines TRBV12-3 or TRBV12-4 with TRBJ1-4, with D unclear. The CDR3 loop spans 18 amino acids. V lost 4 bases and J 0 bases, leaving 18 bases between the germline ends. The CDR3 sequence is CASSSGNTGGTTNEKLFF. The CDR3 DNA follows: TGTGCCAGCAGTTCCGGGAATACCGGAGGCACAACTAATGAAAAACTGTTTTTT.

This clonotype has just a few counts. This rearrangement joins TRBV12-3 or TRBV12-4 to TRBJ1-1; D is uncertain. The CDR3 length is 14 residues. Trimming took 3 bases from V and 0 from J, leaving 8 bases between them. Here the CDR3 reads CASSFQSVNTEAFF. The CDR3 DNA is TGTGCCAGCAGTTTCCAGTCGGTGAACACTGAAGCTTTCTTT.

The V and J genes are TRBV6-1 and TRBJ1-1; tentative D call: TRBD1 (5 bases). Germline assignment: CDR1 MNHNS and CDR2 SASEGT. The CDR3 consists of 15 residues. V dropped 1 base and J dropped 0 bases, with 9 bases sitting between them. The DNA for the CDR3 is TGTGCCAGCAGTGAAGTGAGACAGCTGAACACTGAAGCTTTCTTT. It translates to CASSEVRQLNTEAFF.

This chain connects TRBV6-2 or TRBV6-3 to TRBJ2-5, with a tentative D call TRBD1 (5 bases). The CDR3 has 14 amino acids. The germline CDR1 and CDR2 sequences are MNHEY and SVGEGT. Trimming took off 8 bases at V and 2 bases at J, with 15 bases between the two ends. CDR3 amino acids: CASSDSLAQETQYF. CDR3 nucleotide sequence: TGTGCCAGCTCCGACAGTCTCGCGCAAGAGACCCAGTACTTC.

The rearrangement uses TRBV6-2 or TRBV6-3 and TRBJ2-7, with D possibly matching TRBD2 (6 bases). V was shortened by 7 bases and J by 2 bases, with 12 bases between the two germline ends. Germline V gene lookup returns CDR1 MNHEY and CDR2 SVGEGT. The CDR3 covers 13 residues. The CDR3, as DNA: TGTGCCAGCAATCGGGGGACCACCTACGAGCAGTACTTC. Amino acid sequence: CASNRGTTYEQYF.

This clonotype came up many times. V usage is TRBV9 and J usage is TRBJ2-3; the D is unclear. Germline V gives CDR1 SGDLS, CDR2 YYNGEE. The CDR3 is 11 residues long. V gave up 2 bases and J gave up 4 bases, with 2 bases separating them. CDR3 sequence (DNA): TGTGCCAGCAGCGTTGCAGATACGCAGTATTTT. Encoded protein: CASSVADTQYF.

The chain has TRBV7-3 and TRBJ2-3; D ambiguous. V gave up 4 bases and J gave up 10 bases, with 15 bases separating them. The germline V gene encodes CDR1 SGHTA and CDR2 FQGTGA. This CDR3 spans 13 amino acids. CDR3 region: CASSSNVGPSQYF. DNA of the CDR3: TGTGCCAGCAGCTCCAATGTTGGGCCCTCGCAGTATTTT.

In this sample, this clonotype turned up a few times. This chain uses TRBV12-3 or TRBV12-4 with TRBJ2-2, with 10 bases fitting TRBD2. CDR3 length: 18 amino acids. J was trimmed by 7 bases and V by 3 bases; bases with no gene match: 14. CDR3 bases: TGTGCCAGCAGTTTCTTGGTAGCGGGAGGAGGAGCGGGCGGGGAGCTGTTTTTT. It codes for CASSFLVAGGGAGGELFF.